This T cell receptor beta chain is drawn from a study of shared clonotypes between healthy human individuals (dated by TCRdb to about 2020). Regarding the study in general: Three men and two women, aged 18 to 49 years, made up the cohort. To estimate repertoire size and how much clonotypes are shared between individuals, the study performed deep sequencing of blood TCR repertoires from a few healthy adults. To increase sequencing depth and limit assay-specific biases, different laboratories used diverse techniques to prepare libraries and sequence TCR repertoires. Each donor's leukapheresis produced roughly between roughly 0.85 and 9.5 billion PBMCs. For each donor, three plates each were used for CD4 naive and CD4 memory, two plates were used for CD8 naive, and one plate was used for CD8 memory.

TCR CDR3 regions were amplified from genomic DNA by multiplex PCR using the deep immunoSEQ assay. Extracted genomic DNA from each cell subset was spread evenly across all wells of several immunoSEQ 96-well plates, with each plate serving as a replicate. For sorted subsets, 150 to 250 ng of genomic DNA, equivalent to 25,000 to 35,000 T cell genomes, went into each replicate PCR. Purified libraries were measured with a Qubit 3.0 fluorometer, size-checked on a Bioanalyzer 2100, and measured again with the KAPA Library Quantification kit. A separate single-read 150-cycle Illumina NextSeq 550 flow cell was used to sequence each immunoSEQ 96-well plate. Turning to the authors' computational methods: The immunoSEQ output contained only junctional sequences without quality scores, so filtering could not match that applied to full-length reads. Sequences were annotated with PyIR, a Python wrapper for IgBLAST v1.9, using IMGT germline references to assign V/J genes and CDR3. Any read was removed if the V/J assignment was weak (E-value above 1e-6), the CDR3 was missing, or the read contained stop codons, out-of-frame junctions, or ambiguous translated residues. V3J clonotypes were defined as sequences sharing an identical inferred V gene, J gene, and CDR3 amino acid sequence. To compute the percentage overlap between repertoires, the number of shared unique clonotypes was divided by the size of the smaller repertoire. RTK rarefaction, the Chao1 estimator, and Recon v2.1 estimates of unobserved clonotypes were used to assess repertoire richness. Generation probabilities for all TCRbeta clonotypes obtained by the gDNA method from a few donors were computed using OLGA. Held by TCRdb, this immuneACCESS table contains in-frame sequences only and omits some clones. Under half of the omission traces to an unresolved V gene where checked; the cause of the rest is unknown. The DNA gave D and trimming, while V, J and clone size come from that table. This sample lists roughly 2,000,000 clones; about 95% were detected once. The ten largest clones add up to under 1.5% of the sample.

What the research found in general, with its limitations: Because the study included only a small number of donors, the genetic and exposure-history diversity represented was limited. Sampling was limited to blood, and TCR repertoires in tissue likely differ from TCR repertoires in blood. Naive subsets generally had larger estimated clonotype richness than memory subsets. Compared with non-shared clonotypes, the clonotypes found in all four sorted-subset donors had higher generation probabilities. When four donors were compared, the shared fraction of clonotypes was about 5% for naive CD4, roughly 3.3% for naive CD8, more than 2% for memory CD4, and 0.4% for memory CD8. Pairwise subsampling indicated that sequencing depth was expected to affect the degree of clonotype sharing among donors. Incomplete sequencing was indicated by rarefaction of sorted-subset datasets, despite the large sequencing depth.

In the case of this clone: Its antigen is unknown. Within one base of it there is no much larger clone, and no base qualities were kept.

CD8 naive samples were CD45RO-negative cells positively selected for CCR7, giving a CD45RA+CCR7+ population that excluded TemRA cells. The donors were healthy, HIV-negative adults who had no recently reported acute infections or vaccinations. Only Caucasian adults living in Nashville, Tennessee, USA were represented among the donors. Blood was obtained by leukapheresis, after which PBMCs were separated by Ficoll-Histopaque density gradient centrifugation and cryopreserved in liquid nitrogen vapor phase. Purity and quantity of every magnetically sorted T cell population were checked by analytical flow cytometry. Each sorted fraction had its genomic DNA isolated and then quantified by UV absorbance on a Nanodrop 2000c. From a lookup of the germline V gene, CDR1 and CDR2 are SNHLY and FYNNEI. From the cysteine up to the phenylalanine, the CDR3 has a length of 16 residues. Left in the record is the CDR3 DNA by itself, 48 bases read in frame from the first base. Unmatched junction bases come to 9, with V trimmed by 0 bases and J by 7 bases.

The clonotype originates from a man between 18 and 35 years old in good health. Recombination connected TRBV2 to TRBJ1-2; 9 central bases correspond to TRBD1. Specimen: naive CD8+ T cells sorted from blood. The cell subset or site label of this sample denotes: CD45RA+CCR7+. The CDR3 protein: CASSEAEGWDRAGYTF. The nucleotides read TGTGCCAGCAGTGAAGCGGAGGGGTGGGACAGGGCTGGCTACACCTTC.